A single sample is the source of the 15 T cell receptor beta chains below, sequenced in a study of CD8 T cells in ankylosing spondylitis (dated by TCRdb to 2017 to 2019). Broad study findings and their caveats: Blood from ankylosing spondylitis patients appeared to be characterized by a TCR beta motif made up of several highly homologous amino acid variants.

Library preparation used 5' RACE. Instrument used: Illumina HiSeq 2500. TCRdb trimmed the raw reads at Q25, called clones with MiXCR and kept productive beta chains. A single entry per CDR3 protein holds the most common genes and DNA from its merged rows. Present in this sample are 700,000 to 850,000 distinct CDR3 sequences, 10% to 15% of which were seen just once. 0.51% of the sample is in the top ten clones. These receptors' antigens are unknown. Specimen: blood, either unsorted or a sorted T cell fraction (not recorded which). These receptors came from a male donor with ankylosing spondylitis.

At least ten counts were recorded for this clonotype. The chain employs TRBV29-1 and TRBJ1-2; perhaps TRBD1 as D (5 bases). Germline CDR1 and CDR2: SQVTM and ANQGSEA. V gave up 7 bases and J gave up 6 bases, with 21 bases separating them. This CDR3 has 14 residues. CDR3 sequence: CSAMIYRNGDGYTF. The DNA of the CDR3 is TGCAGCGCGATGATTTACAGGAATGGAGATGGCTACACCTTC.

The chain has TRBV6-5 and TRBJ1-4; D perhaps matches TRBD1 (5 bases). The CDR3 extends over 15 amino acids. The V and J ends lost 2 bases and 7 bases respectively, with 14 bases between them. Per the germline V gene, CDR1 is MNHEY and CDR2 is SVGAGI. Here the CDR3 reads CASSYPGGGSEKLFF. The CDR3 bases are TGTGCCAGCAGTTACCCTGGGGGAGGATCTGAAAAACTGTTTTTT.

This clonotype has more than one count but fewer than ten. The V and J genes are TRBV4-1 and TRBJ1-2; D gene unclear. The CDR3 is 14 amino acids. Trimming cost V 1 base and J 3 bases, with 9 bases left between them. Looked up from germline, CDR1 is MGHRA and CDR2 is YSYEKL. In DNA, the CDR3 is TGCGCCAGCAGCCAAGCAACAGCTTACTATGGCTACACCTTC. It yields the protein CASSQATAYYGYTF.

This CDR3 reads CATSRGAEFSYNEQFF. The CDR3 nucleotides read TGTGCCACCAGCAGGGGGGCGGAGTTCTCCTACAATGAGCAGTTCTTC. This chain uses TRBV15 with TRBJ2-1; possibly TRBD1 for D (6 bases). Germline CDR1 LNHNV, CDR2 YYDKDF (reference sequence). CDR3 length: 16 amino acids. V was trimmed by 3 bases and J by 0 bases, leaving 12 bases between them.

This clonotype came up a few times. This rearrangement joins TRBV9 to TRBJ1-1, with 7 positions matching TRBD1. J gave up 6 bases and V 0 bases, and 8 bases lay outside the gene matches. Germline V CDR1 and CDR2: SGDLS, YYNGEE. The CDR3 is made up of 15 amino acids. The CDR3 is CASSVVPGGRSEAFF. The CDR3 DNA is TGTGCCAGCAGCGTAGTCCCAGGGGGACGCTCTGAAGCTTTCTTT.

This clonotype was observed a few times. V usage is TRBV6-2 or TRBV6-3 and J usage is TRBJ2-1; no clear D. V was pared by 3 bases and J by 2 bases, with 8 bases between. This CDR3 region has 14 residues. Per germline, CDR1 MNHEY and CDR2 SVGEGT. The CDR3 nucleotides read TGTGCCAGCAGTTATAGCAGCACCTACAATGAGCAGTTCTTC. It specifies CASSYSSTYNEQFF.

This clonotype occurred many times. This chain uses TRBV4-2 with TRBJ2-3, with 8 bases matching TRBD2. V shed 0 bases and J 1 base; nucleotides not matched to a gene: 3. The germline V gene encodes CDR1 LGHNA and CDR2 YNFKEQ. The CDR3 is 16 residues long. This CDR3 is CASSQEPLAGTDTQYF. CDR3 DNA sequence: TGTGCCAGCAGCCAAGAACCACTAGCGGGCACAGATACGCAGTATTTT.

The rearrangement links TRBV20-1 to TRBJ2-3; TRBD1 aligns across 10 bases. V lost 6 bases, J lost 4 bases, and 7 bases stayed unmatched. CDR1 is DFQATT and CDR2 is SNEGSKA in the germline V gene (reference sequence). The CDR3 runs 14 residues. This CDR3 is CSAGQGSFADTQYF. CDR3 DNA: TGCAGTGCGGGACAGGGGTCGTTCGCAGATACGCAGTATTTT.

This clonotype came up a few times. The CDR3 bases are TGTGCCAGCAGTCAACAGGAGAATCAGCCCCAGCATTTT. Residues: CASSQQENQPQHF. V gene TRBV7-2 combines with J gene TRBJ1-5, with a possible D match to TRBD1 (5 bases). The CDR3 has 13 residues. V was pared by 6 bases and J by 4 bases, with 10 bases between. From germline, CDR1 is SGHTA and CDR2 FQGNSA.

At least ten counts were recorded for this clonotype. This chain joins TRBV11-2 and TRBJ2-2; 7 bases are shared with TRBD1. The CDR3 runs 18 residues. V shed 6 bases and J 0 bases; nucleotides not matched to a gene: 13. Germline CDR1 is SGHAT and CDR2 is FQNNGV. CDR3: CASRKAFRDRPNTGELFF. CDR3 bases: TGTGCCAGCAGGAAAGCTTTCCGGGACAGACCGAACACCGGGGAGCTGTTTTTT.

This clonotype occurred a few times. The V call is TRBV3-1, the J call TRBJ2-5; no firm D call. Trimming removed 4 bases from V and 4 bases from J, with 13 bases in between. Germline assignment: CDR1 LGHDT and CDR2 YNNKEL (reference sequence). The CDR3 contains 14 residues. CDR3 region: CASSRWVTRETQYF. CDR3 coding DNA: TGTGCCAGCAGCCGGTGGGTTACAAGAGAGACCCAGTACTTC.

CDR3 in amino acids: CASSRSPGTGVGGELFF. In DNA, the CDR3 is TGTGCCAGCAGTCGAAGTCCCGGGACAGGGGTCGGCGGGGAGCTGTTTTTT. The gene calls are TRBV6-1 and TRBJ2-2; 10 nucleotides agree with TRBD1. The V segment lost 5 bases and the J segment 7 bases; nucleotides outside the gene matches: 13. CDR3 length: 17 residues. Germline lookup yields CDR1 MNHNS and CDR2 SASEGT.

The table lists this clonotype with a few counts. V and J are TRBV12-3 or TRBV12-4 and TRBJ2-2; the D is unclear. CDR3 length equals 12 residues. The V end was cut by 7 bases, the J end by 8 bases, with 11 bases between. CDR3 bases: TGTGCCAGCAACCCTTTGTCAGGGGAGCTGTTTTTT. Its translation: CASNPLSGELFF.

In its sample, this clonotype was seen a few times. The chain is built from TRBV6-1 and TRBJ2-1, with D possibly matching TRBD1 (6 bases). CDR3 length: 18 residues. Trimming took off 7 bases at V and 2 bases at J, with 24 bases between the two ends. Germline V CDR1 and CDR2: MNHNS, SASEGT. As DNA, the CDR3 is TGTGCCAGCAATCAACCCTCTTTTCCAGGGGCTACCTACAATGAGCAGTTCTTC. It yields the protein CASNQPSFPGATYNEQFF.

This clonotype has only a few counts. The chain recombines TRBV10-2 with TRBJ1-1, with D maybe TRBD1 (5 bases). V was shortened by 3 bases and J by 3 bases, with 20 bases between the two germline ends. The CDR3 contains 17 residues. Germline CDR1 WSHSY, CDR2 SAAADI. The CDR3 protein is CASSDLTTTELDTEAFF. As DNA, the CDR3 is TGCGCCAGCAGTGACCTCACCACGACAGAACTCGACACTGAAGCTTTCTTT.